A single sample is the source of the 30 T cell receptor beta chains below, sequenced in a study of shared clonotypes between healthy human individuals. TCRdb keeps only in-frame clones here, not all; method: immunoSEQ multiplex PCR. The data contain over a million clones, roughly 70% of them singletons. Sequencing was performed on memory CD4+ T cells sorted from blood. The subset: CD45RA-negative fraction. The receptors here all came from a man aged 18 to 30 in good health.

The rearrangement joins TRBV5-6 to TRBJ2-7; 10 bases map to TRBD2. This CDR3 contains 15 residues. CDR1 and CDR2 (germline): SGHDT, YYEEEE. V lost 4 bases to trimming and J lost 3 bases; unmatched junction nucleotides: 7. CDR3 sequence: CASSLLAGARYEQYF. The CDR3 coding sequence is TGTGCCAGCAGCCTCCTAGCGGGAGCGCGCTACGAGCAGTACTTC.

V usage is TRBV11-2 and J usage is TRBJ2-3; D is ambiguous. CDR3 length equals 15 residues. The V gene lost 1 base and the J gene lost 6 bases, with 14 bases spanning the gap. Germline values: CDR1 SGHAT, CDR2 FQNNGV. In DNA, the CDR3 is TGTGCCAGCAGCTTAGTCAGTAATGACGTTGATACGCAGTATTTT. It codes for CASSLVSNDVDTQYF.

The CDR3 spells CASSTDIGTEAFF. CDR3 bases: TGTGCCAGTAGTACCGACATCGGCACTGAAGCTTTCTTT. This sequence joins TRBV19 and TRBJ1-1; no reliable D call. The CDR3 is made up of 13 amino acids. Germline V CDR1 and CDR2: LNHDA, SQIVND (reference sequence). Trimming took off 4 bases at V and 4 bases at J, with 10 bases between the two ends.

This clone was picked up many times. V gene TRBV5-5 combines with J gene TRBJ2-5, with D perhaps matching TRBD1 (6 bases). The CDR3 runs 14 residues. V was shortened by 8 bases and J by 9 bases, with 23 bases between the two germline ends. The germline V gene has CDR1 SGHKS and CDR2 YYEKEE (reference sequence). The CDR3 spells CASRSRDNLGAQYF. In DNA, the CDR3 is TGTGCCAGTAGATCCCGGGACAACCTCGGGGCCCAGTACTTC.

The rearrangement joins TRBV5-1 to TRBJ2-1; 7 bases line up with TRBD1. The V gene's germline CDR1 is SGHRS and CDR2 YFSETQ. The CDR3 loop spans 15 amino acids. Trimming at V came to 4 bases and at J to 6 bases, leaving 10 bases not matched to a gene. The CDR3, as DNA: TGCGCCAGCAGCACGGCACCTGGGACAGCCAATGAGCAGTTCTTC. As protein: CASSTAPGTANEQFF.

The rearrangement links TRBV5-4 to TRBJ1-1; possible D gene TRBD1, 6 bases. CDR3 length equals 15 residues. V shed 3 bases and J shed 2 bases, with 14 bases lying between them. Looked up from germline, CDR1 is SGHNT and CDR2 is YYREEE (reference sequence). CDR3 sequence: CASSSSPGANTEAFF. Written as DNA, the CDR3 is TGTGCCAGCAGCTCCTCGCCAGGGGCCAACACTGAAGCTTTCTTT.

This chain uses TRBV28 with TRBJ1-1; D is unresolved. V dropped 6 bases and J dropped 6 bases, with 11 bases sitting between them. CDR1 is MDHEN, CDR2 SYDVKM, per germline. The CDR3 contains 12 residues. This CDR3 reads CASRPGFAEAFF. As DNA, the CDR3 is TGTGCCAGCAGGCCAGGTTTTGCTGAAGCTTTCTTT.

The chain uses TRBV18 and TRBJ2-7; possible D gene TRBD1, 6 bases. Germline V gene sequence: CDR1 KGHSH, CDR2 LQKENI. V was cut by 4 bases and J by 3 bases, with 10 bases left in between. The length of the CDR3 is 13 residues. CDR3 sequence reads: CASSLGTYYEQYF. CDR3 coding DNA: TGTGCCAGCTCACTCGGGACATACTACGAGCAGTACTTC.

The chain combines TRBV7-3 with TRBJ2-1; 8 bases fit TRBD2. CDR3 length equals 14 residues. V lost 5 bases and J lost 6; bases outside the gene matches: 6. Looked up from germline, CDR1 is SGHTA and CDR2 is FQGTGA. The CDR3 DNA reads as TGTGCCAGCAGCCGGGGGGGAGTTAGCAATGAGCAGTTCTTC. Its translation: CASSRGGVSNEQFF.

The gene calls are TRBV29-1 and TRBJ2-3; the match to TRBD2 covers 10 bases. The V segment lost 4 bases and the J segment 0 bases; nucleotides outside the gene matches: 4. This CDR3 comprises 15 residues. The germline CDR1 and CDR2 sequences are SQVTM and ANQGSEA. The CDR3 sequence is CSVVLAGMSTDTQYF. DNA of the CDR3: TGCAGCGTTGTACTAGCGGGGATGAGCACAGATACGCAGTATTTT.

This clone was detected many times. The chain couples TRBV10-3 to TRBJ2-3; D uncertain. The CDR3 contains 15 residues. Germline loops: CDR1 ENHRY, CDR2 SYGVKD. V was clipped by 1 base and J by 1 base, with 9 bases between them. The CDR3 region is CAISELFPRTDTQYF. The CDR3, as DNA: TGTGCCATCAGTGAGTTATTTCCACGCACAGATACGCAGTATTTT.

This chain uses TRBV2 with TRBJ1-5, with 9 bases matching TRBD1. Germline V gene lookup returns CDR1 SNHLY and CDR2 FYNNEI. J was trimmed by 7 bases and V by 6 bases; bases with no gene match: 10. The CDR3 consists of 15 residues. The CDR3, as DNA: TGTGCCAGCAGCGAACAGGGGGCGAGTTGGCAGCCCCAGCATTTT. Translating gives CASSEQGASWQPQHF.

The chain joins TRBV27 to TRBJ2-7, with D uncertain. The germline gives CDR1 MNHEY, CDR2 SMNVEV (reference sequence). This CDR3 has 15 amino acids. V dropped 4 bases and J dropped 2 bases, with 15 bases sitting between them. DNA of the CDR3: TGTGCCAGCAGTTCTATGAAGGTCGGAACCTACGAGCAGTACTTC. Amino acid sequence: CASSSMKVGTYEQYF.

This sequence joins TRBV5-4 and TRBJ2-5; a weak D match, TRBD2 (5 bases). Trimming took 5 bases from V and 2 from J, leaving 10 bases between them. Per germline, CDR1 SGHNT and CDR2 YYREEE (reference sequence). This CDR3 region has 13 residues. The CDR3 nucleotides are TGTGCCAGCAGTCAGAGACTACAAGAGACCCAGTACTTC. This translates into CASSQRLQETQYF.

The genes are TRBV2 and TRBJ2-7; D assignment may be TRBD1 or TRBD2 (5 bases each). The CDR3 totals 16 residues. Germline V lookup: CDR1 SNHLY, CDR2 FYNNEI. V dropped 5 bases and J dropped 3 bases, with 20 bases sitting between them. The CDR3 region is CASSLEWGGDHYEQYF. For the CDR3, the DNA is TGTGCCAGCAGTCTTGAGTGGGGTGGGGACCACTACGAGCAGTACTTC.

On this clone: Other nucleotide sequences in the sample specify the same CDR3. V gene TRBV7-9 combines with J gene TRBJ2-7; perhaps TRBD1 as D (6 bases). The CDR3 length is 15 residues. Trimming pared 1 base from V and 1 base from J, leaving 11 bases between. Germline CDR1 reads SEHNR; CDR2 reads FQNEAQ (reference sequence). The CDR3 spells CASSLGQAASYEQYF. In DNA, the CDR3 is TGTGCCAGCAGCTTAGGACAGGCCGCTTCCTACGAGCAGTACTTC.

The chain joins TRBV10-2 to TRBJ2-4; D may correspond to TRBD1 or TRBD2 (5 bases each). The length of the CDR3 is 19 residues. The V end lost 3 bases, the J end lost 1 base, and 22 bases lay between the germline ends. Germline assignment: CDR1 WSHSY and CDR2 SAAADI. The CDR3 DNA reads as TGCGCCAGCAGTGACCCCCCCTACTCGGGGCGAGGGGCCAAAAACATTCAGTACTTC. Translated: CASSDPPYSGRGAKNIQYF.

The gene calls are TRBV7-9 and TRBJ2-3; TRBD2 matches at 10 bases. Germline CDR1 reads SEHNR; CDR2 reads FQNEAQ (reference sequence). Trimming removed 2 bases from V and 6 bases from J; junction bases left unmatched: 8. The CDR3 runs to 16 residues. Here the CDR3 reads CASSLTVAGGKDTQYF. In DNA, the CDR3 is TGTGCCAGCAGCTTAACCGTAGCGGGGGGCAAGGATACGCAGTATTTT.

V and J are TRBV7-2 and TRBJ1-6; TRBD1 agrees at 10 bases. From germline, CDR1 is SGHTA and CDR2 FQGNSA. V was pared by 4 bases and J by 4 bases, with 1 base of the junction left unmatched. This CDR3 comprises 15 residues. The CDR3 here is CASSSGQGYNSPLHF. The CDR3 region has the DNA TGTGCCAGCAGCTCGGGACAGGGGTATAATTCACCCCTCCACTTT.

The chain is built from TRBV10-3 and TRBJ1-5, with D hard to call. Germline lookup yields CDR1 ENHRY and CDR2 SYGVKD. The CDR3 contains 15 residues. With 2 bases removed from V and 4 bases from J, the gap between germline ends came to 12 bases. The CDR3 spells CAISEGWGGNQPQHF. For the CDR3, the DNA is TGTGCCATCAGTGAGGGTTGGGGAGGTAATCAGCCCCAGCATTTT.

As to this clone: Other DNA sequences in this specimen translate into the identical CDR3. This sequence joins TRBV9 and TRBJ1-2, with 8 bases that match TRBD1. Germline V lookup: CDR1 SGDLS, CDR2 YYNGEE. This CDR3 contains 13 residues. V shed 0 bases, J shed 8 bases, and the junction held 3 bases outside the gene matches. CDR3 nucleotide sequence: TGTGCCAGCAGCGTAGACAGGGGGGACGGCTACACCTTC. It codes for CASSVDRGDGYTF.

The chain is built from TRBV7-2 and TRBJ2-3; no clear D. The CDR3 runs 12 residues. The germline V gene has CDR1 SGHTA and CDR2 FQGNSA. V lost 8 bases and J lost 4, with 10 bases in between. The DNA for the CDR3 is TGTGCCAGCTGCACCAACCCAGATACGCAGTATTTT. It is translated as CASCTNPDTQYF.

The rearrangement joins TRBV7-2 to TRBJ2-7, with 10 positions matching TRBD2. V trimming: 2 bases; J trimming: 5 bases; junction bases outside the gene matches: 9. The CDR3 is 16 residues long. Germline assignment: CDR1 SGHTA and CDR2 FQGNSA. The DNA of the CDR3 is TGTGCCAGCAGCTTACTTTGGGCTAGCGGGAGCCACGAGCAGTACTTC. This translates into CASSLLWASGSHEQYF.

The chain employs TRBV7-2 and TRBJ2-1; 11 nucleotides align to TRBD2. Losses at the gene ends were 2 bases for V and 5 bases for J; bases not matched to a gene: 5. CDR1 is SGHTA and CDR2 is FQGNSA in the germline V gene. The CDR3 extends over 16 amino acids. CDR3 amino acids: CASSLSGTSGNNEQFF. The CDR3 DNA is TGTGCCAGCAGCTTAAGCGGGACTAGCGGTAACAATGAGCAGTTCTTC.

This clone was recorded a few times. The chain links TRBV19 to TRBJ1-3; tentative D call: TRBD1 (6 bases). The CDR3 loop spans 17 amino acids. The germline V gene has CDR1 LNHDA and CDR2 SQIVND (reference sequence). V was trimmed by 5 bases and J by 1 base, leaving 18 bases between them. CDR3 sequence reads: CASSLPQQGKSGNTIYF. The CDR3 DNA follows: TGTGCCAGTAGTTTGCCGCAACAGGGAAAATCTGGAAACACCATATATTTT.

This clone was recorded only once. CDR3 in amino acids: CASSPLAGRSSYNEQFF. DNA of the CDR3: TGTGCCAGCAGTCCGCTAGCGGGGCGGAGCTCCTACAATGAGCAGTTCTTC. The V gene is TRBV27, the J gene TRBJ2-1; 9 bases are shared with TRBD2. The ends lost 5 bases at V and 0 bases at J; junction bases unmatched: 8. Germline values: CDR1 MNHEY, CDR2 SMNVEV (reference sequence). The CDR3 extends over 17 amino acids.

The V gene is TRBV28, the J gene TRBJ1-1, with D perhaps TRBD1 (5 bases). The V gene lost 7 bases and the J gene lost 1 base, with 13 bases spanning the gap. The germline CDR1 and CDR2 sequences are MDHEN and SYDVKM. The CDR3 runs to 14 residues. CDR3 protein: CASIPPQGNTEAFF. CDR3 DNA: TGTGCCAGCATCCCGCCCCAGGGGAACACTGAAGCTTTCTTT.

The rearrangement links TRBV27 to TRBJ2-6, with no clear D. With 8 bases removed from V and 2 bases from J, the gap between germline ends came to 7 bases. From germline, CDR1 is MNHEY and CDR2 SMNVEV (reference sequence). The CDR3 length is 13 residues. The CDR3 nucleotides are TGTGCCAGCCGCCGCACTGGGGCCAACGTCCTGACTTTC. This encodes CASRRTGANVLTF.

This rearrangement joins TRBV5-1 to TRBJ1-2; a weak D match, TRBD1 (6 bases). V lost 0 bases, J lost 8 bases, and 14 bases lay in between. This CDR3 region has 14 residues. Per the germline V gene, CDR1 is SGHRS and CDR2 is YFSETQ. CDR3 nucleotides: TGCGCCAGCAGCTTGGATAGCCAGGGGCGCGGCTACACCTTC. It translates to CASSLDSQGRGYTF.

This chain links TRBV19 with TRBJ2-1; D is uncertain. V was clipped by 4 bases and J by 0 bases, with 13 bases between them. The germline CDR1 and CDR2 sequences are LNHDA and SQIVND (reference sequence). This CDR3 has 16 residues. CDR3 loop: CASSKTAFSSYNEQFF. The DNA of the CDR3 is TGTGCCAGTAGTAAGACTGCATTCTCCTCCTACAATGAGCAGTTCTTC.